What follows describes a single T cell receptor (beta chain). The antigen it binds to is not known. Qualities for individual bases were not recorded, and no much larger clone is one base off. The source of the sample is a study of T-cell reconstitution after alpha-beta-depleted transplantation in children (dated by TCRdb to the mid-2010s). Regarding the complete study: Using TCR repertoire profiling, the study quantitatively followed how T-cell immune reconstitution unfolded in children after TCRalphabeta/CD19-depleted allogeneic hematopoietic cell transplantation.

The germline V gene supplies CDR1 SGDLS and CDR2 YYNGEE. The CDR3 measures 16 amino acids from cysteine to phenylalanine. Only the CDR3 part of the read is kept: 48 bases, read in frame from the first base. Ends trimmed: V by 2 bases, J by 5 bases; bases unmatched to a gene: 7. Library preparation used PCR. The run used an Illumina HiSeq 2500. To normalize quantification of the TCRbeta repertoire, the TCR libraries were built with molecular barcoding that relied on unique molecular identifiers. Starting from the raw public reads, TCRdb applied fastp trimming at Q25, assembled clones with MiXCR and retained in-frame beta chains. CDR3 protein duplicates are merged, each entry listing the most common genes and DNA. Here the sample has 350,000 to 450,000 distinct CDR3 sequences; about an eighth occur a single time. Roughly 4.3% of the sample is in the top ten clones.

The TCR sequence derives from a human donor who donated a stem cell graft to a child with Fanconi anemia. The rearrangement combines TRBV9 with TRBJ2-5, with 12 junctional bases fitting TRBD2. The specimen was PBMCs, collected from the stem cell graft. The base sequence is TGTGCCAGCAGCGTTACCCCTAGCGGGGGGGTGGAGACCCAGTACTTC. This gives the protein CASSVTPSGGVETQYF.